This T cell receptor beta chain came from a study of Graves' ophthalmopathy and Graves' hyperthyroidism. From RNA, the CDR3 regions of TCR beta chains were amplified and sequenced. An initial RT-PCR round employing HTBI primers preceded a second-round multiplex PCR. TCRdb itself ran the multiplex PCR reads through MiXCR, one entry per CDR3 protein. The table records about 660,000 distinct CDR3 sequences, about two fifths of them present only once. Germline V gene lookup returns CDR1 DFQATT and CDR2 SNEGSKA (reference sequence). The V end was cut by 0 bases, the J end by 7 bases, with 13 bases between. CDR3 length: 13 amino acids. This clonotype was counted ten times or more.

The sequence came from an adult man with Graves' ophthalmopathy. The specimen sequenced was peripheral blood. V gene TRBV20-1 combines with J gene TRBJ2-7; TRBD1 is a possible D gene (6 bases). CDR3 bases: TGCAGTGCTAGAGATCGGACAGTGCGGGAGCAGTACTTC. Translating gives CSARDRTVREQYF.